This is a list of T cell receptor beta chains from one sample in a study of blood T cell repertoires in COVID-19. Clones were sequenced by immunoSEQ multiplex PCR, and TCRdb holds only the in-frame ones, with some missing. The table includes about 250,000 clones, about four fifths detected once. Sequenced material: peripheral blood. These receptors were taken from a man in his fifties or sixties with active or convalescent COVID-19. Each CDR3 is given with its conserved first and last residue. D genes are given only for firm matches.

v_call,j_call,d_call,cdr3_length,cdr3_aa,cdr3_nt
TRBV5-4,TRBJ1-1,TRBD1,16,CASSRTGGFTLTEAFF,TGTGCCAGCAGCCGCACAGGGGGTTTTACACTCACTGAAGCTTTCTTT
TRBV5-1,TRBJ1-2,TRBD1,17,CASSSPDGTDFNYGYTF,TGCGCCAGCAGCTCCCCGGACGGGACAGACTTTAACTATGGCTACACCTTC
TRBV7-2,TRBJ2-5,TRBD1,15,CASSSGQGVQETQYF,TGTGCCAGCAGCTCCGGACAGGGTGTTCAAGAGACCCAGTACTTC
TRBV7-8,TRBJ1-1,TRBD1,14,CASSFGQGSTEAFF,TGTGCCAGCAGCTTTGGACAGGGTTCCACTGAAGCTTTCTTT
TRBV6-2/TRBV6-3,TRBJ2-5,-,15,CASSHRGASMETQYF,TGTGCCAGCAGCCACCGGGGGGCTAGCATGGAGACCCAGTACTTC
TRBV24-1,TRBJ2-5,-,13,CATSDSPSETQYF,TGTGCCACCAGTGATTCCCCCTCGGAGACCCAGTACTTC
TRBV12-3/TRBV12-4,TRBJ2-7,TRBD1,13,CASGRQGVYEQYF,TGTGCCAGCGGAAGACAGGGCGTTTACGAGCAGTACTTC
TRBV3-1/TRBV3-2,TRBJ2-1,-,15,CASSQQGSAYNEQFF,TGTGCCAGCAGCCAACAGGGGTCGGCCTACAATGAGCAGTTCTTC
TRBV3-1/TRBV3-2,TRBJ1-6,-,15,CASSRQATYNSPLHF,TGTGCCAGCAGCAGACAGGCGACCTATAATTCACCCCTCCACTTT
TRBV5-3,TRBJ1-6,-,11,CARSFPKPLHF,TGTGCCAGAAGCTTTCCTAAACCCCTCCACTTT
TRBV10-2,TRBJ2-5,-,13,CASSNLAWETQYF,TGCGCCAGCAGCAACCTGGCCTGGGAGACCCAGTACTTC
TRBV19,TRBJ2-2,-,13,CASAPRAEGELFF,TGTGCCAGCGCCCCCAGGGCGGAGGGGGAGCTGTTTTTT
TRBV30,TRBJ2-3,-,15,CAWSDPGGRTDTQYF,TGTGCCTGGAGCGACCCCGGGGGTCGCACAGATACGCAGTATTTT
TRBV7-9,TRBJ2-4,-,13,CASSSPPGNIQYF,TGTGCCAGCAGCTCCCCTCCGGGAAACATTCAGTACTTC
TRBV3-1/TRBV3-2,TRBJ2-6,-,18,CASSLKETAFPGANVLTF,TGTGCCAGCAGCCTAAAAGAGACAGCGTTTCCTGGGGCCAACGTCCTGACTTTC
TRBV11-3,TRBJ2-3,-,13,CASSLDRGRAQYF,TGTGCCAGCAGCTTAGATCGCGGCAGGGCGCAGTATTTT
TRBV4-2,TRBJ2-5,-,16,CASSQAGGGSQETQYF,TGTGCCAGCAGCCAAGCGGGAGGGGGCTCACAAGAGACCCAGTACTTC